The entry below gives a single T cell receptor beta chain sequence along with its context. What it binds is not known. Looked up from germline, CDR1 is MGHDK and CDR2 is SYGVNS. Between the trimmed V and J ends, which lost 4 bases and 1 base, there was a span of 10 bases. The CDR3 length is 14 residues. Using immunoSEQ multiplex PCR, the repertoire was profiled, and TCRdb retains in-frame clones only, with some absent. The table has about 96,000 clones, about 90% seen once. The data belong to a study of T cell responses to AZD1222 COVID-19 vaccine. Study in general: Analysis merged second doses at about 4 or about 12 weeks. Study-wide results and limits: Baseline antibody screening turned up just six seropositive AZD1222 recipients. Spike-specific TCR repertoires showed rising breadth and depth after two AZD1222 doses.

Source: peripheral blood, taken on day 0 of AZD1222 vaccination. The J gene is TRBJ2-5, the V gene TRBV25-1; TRBD1 might be the D (6 bases). The clonotype originates from an adult in good health. CDR3 in amino acids: CASSATGTQETQYF. CDR3 coding DNA: TGTGCCAGCAGTGCTACAGGGACCCAAGAGACCCAGTACTTC. The full variable domain, with the rest looked up from reference TRBV25-1 and TRBJ2-5, is EADIYQTPRYLVIGTGKKITLECSQTMGHDKMYWYQQDPGMELHLIHYSYGVNSTEKGDLSSESTVSRIRTEHFPLTLESARPSHTSQYLCASSATGTQETQYFGPGTRLLVL.